One sample yielded the 14 T cell receptor beta chains listed below, sequenced in a study of T cells in Graves' hyperthyroidism and ophthalmopathy. Researchers took RNA transcripts and amplified the TCR beta CDR3 regions from them. During a first-round RT-PCR of the TCR CDR3, the HTBI primer set was used. TCRdb passed the multiplex PCR reads through MiXCR, listing each CDR3 protein once. The sample has under 700,000 distinct CDR3 sequences, over 15% seen once; the top ten hold 15% to 20%. Sequencing was done on a sample of blood. All receptors come from a woman aged 18-30 years with Graves' hyperthyroidism.

This clonotype was observed a handful of times. J is TRBJ1-4 and V is TRBV28, with TRBD1 as a possible D gene (5 bases). The V gene lost 8 bases and the J gene lost 4 bases, with 11 bases spanning the gap. The CDR3 spans 13 residues. Germline V CDR1 and CDR2: MDHEN, SYDVKM. DNA of the CDR3: TGTGCCAGCCGGGACGGGATTAATGAAAAACTGTTTTTT. Protein sequence: CASRDGINEKLFF.

The J gene is TRBJ2-7, the V gene TRBV19; D is perhaps TRBD2 (5 bases). The germline CDR1 and CDR2 sequences are LNHDA and SQIVND (reference sequence). The CDR3 contains 13 residues. Trimming took 5 bases from V and 6 from J, leaving 14 bases between them. CDR3 bases: TGTGCCAGTAGTGTTCCTGGACGGGGCGAGCAGTACTTC. Translation: CASSVPGRGEQYF.

The chain carries TRBV29-1 and TRBJ1-1, with 7 nucleotides matching TRBD1. This CDR3 comprises 14 residues. Trimming took 3 bases from V and 3 from J; bases not matched to a gene: 7. Per germline, CDR1 SQVTM and CDR2 ANQGSEA. CDR3 in amino acids: CSVDQGQWDTEAFF. The DNA of the CDR3 is TGCAGCGTTGATCAGGGACAGTGGGACACTGAAGCTTTCTTT.

To note about this clonotype: The junction does not match germline at one end; this may be a read error. The chain employs TRBV5-6 and TRBJ1-1; D not certain. The length of the CDR3 is 13 residues. Germline V CDR1 and CDR2: SGHDT, YYEEEE. The CDR3 protein is CTSSFSVNTEAFF. In DNA form, the CDR3 reads TGTACCAGCAGCTTCTCAGTGAACACTGAAGCTTTCTTT.

Many counts were recorded for this clonotype. J is TRBJ2-5 and V is TRBV6-1, with TRBD2 matching over 11 bases. The germline CDR1 and CDR2 sequences are MNHNS and SASEGT. The CDR3 consists of 14 residues. Trimming took 5 bases from V and 7 from J; bases not matched to a gene: 6. The CDR3 DNA is TGTGCCAGCAGTTATGACGGGACTAGCGGGACCCAGTACTTC. Its protein product is CASSYDGTSGTQYF.

The rearrangement uses TRBV27 and TRBJ2-1; a weak D match, TRBD1 (6 bases). V dropped 3 bases and J dropped 9 bases, with 15 bases sitting between them. Germline CDR1 reads MNHEY; CDR2 reads SMNVEV (reference sequence). The CDR3 is 14 residues long. This CDR3 is CASSFSSGGGEQFF. The CDR3, as DNA: TGTGCCAGCAGTTTCTCCTCTGGGGGCGGTGAGCAGTTCTTC.

This clonotype was detected many times. The chain recombines TRBV27 with TRBJ2-5; 9 bases are a match to TRBD2. Trimming at V came to 5 bases and at J to 5 bases, leaving 15 bases not matched to a gene. The CDR3 is 17 residues long. In germline, CDR1 is MNHEY, CDR2 SMNVEV (reference sequence). The CDR3 spells CASSPRGLAGSWETQYF. The CDR3 DNA reads TGTGCCAGCAGTCCTAGGGGTCTAGCGGGGTCCTGGGAGACCCAGTACTTC.

The rearrangement uses TRBV18 and TRBJ1-2; 7 bases are shared with TRBD1. The CDR3 spans 14 residues. V was clipped by 5 bases and J by 8 bases; unmatched bases: 11. The germline CDR1 and CDR2 sequences are KGHSH and LQKENI. As DNA, the CDR3 is TGTGCCAGCTCAGCCGACAGACAGGGAGGCGGCTACACCTTC. Translating gives CASSADRQGGGYTF.

V and J are TRBV2 and TRBJ2-5, with 7 nucleotides matching TRBD2. CDR3 length: 15 residues. V was pared by 0 bases and J by 2 bases, with 3 bases of the junction left unmatched. The germline gives CDR1 SNHLY, CDR2 FYNNEI. The CDR3 loop is CASSEAGGMQETQYF. CDR3 nucleotides: TGTGCCAGCAGTGAAGCGGGAGGGATGCAAGAGACCCAGTACTTC.

This clonotype occurred many times. V is TRBV28 and J is TRBJ1-5; D gene unclear. Germline loops: CDR1 MDHEN, CDR2 SYDVKM. Trimming removed 3 bases at V and 2 bases at J, with 14 bases between. The CDR3 is made up of 16 amino acids. This CDR3 is CASSFAGVMGNQPQHF. In DNA, the CDR3 is TGTGCCAGCAGTTTCGCTGGGGTGATGGGCAATCAGCCCCAGCATTTT.

CDR3 sequence: CASSQWRDRPTDTQYF. The CDR3 DNA is TGCGCCAGCAGCCAATGGAGGGACCGTCCGACAGATACGCAGTATTTT. The chain couples TRBV4-1 to TRBJ2-3, with D perhaps matching TRBD2 (6 bases). CDR1 and CDR2 from the germline V gene are MGHRA and YSYEKL. V shed 2 bases and J shed 3 bases, with 15 bases lying between them. The CDR3 is 16 residues long.

The table lists this clonotype with many counts. This chain joins TRBV5-1 and TRBJ2-7; D perhaps matches TRBD2 (6 bases). This CDR3 has 15 amino acids. In germline, CDR1 is SGHRS, CDR2 YFSETQ. Trimming cost V 3 bases and J 0 bases, with 13 bases left between them. CDR3 sequence reads: CASSSWDFISYEQYF. The DNA for the CDR3 is TGCGCCAGCAGCTCCTGGGACTTTATCTCCTACGAGCAGTACTTC.

This clonotype was detected ten times or more. The chain uses TRBV2 and TRBJ1-2; possible D gene TRBD1, 5 bases. With 0 bases removed from V and 8 bases from J, the gap between germline ends came to 7 bases. Germline loops: CDR1 SNHLY, CDR2 FYNNEI. The CDR3 is made up of 12 amino acids. The CDR3 sequence: CASSEAGEGYTF. The CDR3, as DNA: TGTGCCAGCAGTGAAGCAGGGGAAGGCTACACCTTC. Combining the CDR3 with reference TRBV2 and TRBJ1-2 gives the whole variable domain EPEVTQTPSHQVTQMGQEVILRCVPISNHLYFYWYRQILGQKVEFLVSFYNNEISEKSEIFDDQFSVERPDGSNFTLKIRSTKLEDSAMYFCASSEAGEGYTFGSGTRLTVV.

With respect to this clonotype: A much larger clone sits a single nucleotide away, making a read error possible. For the CDR3, the DNA is TGTGCCAGCAGCTTAGGCCCACGGGGCGGGTACTACAATGAGCAGTACTTC. Translating it yields CASSLGPRGGYYNEQYF. This rearrangement joins TRBV11-2 to TRBJ2-1; perhaps D is TRBD1 or TRBD2 (5 bases each). Near its end, the DNA agrees better with TRBJ2-7, so the J call may be wrong. The CDR3 sequence is 17 residues long. Germline lookup yields CDR1 SGHAT and CDR2 FQNNGV.